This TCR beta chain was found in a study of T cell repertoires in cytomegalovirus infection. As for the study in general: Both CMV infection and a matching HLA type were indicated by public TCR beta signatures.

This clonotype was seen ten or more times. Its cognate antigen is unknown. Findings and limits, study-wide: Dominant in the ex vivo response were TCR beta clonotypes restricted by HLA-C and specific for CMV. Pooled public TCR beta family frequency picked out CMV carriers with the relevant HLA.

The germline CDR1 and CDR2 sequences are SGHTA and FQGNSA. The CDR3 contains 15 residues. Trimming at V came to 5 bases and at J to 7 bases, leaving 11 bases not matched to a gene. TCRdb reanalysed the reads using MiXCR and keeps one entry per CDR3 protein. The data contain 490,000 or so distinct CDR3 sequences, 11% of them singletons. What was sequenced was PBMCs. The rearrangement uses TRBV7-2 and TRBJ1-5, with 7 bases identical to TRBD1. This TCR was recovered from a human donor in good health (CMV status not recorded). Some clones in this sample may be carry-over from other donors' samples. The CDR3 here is CASSDDRALGQPQHF. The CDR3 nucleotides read TGTGCCAGCAGCGATGACAGGGCATTGGGGCAGCCCCAGCATTTT. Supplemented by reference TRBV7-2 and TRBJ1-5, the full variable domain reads GAGVSQSPSNKVTEKGKDVELRCDPISGHTALYWYRQSLGQGLEFLIYFQGNSAPDKSGLPSDRFSAERTGGSVSTLTIQRTQQEDSAVYLCASSDDRALGQPQHFGDGTRLSIL.